This TCR beta chain was identified in a study of metastatic and nonmetastatic thyroid tumors. Study findings and constraints: For both blood and tumor, malignant thyroid tumors reportedly showed significantly higher TCR beta diversity than benign nodules did.

CDR3 length: 18 amino acids. Germline V gene sequence: CDR1 SGHAT, CDR2 FQNNGV. The trim removed 5 bases at V and 2 bases at J, leaving 16 bases unmatched. This clone was seen ten or more times. The antigen remains undetermined. Thyroid surgery was preceded by no treatment in any patient. In the study's own analysis: A papillary thyroid cancer distant-metastasis classifier was built from CDR3 differences across clinicopathological groups. TCRdb redid the clone calls on the PCR reads using MiXCR. None of the V and J calls come from the authors' own analysis; TCRdb made them. Of about 40,000 clones in the sample, 9.5% to 12% are singletons; the top ten hold under 30%.

This sequence originates from a female donor with papillary thyroid cancer or a benign thyroid nodule (not recorded which). Some clones in this sample may be carry-over from other donors' samples. The sequenced sample consisted of blood. V usage is TRBV11-2 and J usage is TRBJ2-3; 7 nucleotides align to TRBD2. Written as DNA, the CDR3 is TGTGCCAGCAGCCCCCCTGGCGGGTGGGGGGGGACCACAGATACGCAGTATTTT. Its protein product is CASSPPGGWGGTTDTQYF. Looking up the rest from reference TRBV11-2 and TRBJ2-3 gives the full variable domain: EAGVAQSPRYKIIEKRQSVAFWCNPISGHATLYWYQQILGQGPKLLIQFQNNGVVDDSQLPKDRFSAERLKGVDSTLKIQPAKLEDSAVYLCASSPPGGWGGTTDTQYFGPGTRLTVL.